The sequence of this T cell receptor (beta chain) was determined in a study of T cell responses to AZD1222 COVID-19 vaccine. Study results and limitations: White British people made up most donors, females outnumbered males, and clonal diversity was possibly underestimated.

CDR3 size: 11 residues. V was shortened by 8 bases and J by 7 bases, with 9 bases between the two germline ends. Remarks on this clone: What it binds is not known.

Generated by immunoSEQ multiplex PCR, the TCRdb table keeps only in-frame clones and is missing some. The table lists approximately 120,000 clones, around 90% of them singletons. The source is an adult in good health. The starting material was peripheral blood, obtained on day 0 of AZD1222 vaccination. The chain has TRBV12-3 or TRBV12-4 and TRBJ2-1, with D possibly TRBD2 on 5 matching bases. The CDR3 bases are TGTGCCAGCGGGTTAGCGAATGAGCAGTTCTTC. Translating gives CASGLANEQFF.